The 17 T cell receptor beta chains in this list originate from one sample, sequenced in a study of beta chain features in type 1 diabetes (dated by TCRdb to the late 2010s). The protocol used for the library was the immunoSEQ multiplex PCR assay. The entire amount of isolated RNA was reverse transcribed using the High Capacity cDNA Reverse Transcription Kit, so the sequenced TCRB transcripts were expressed ones. TCRdb retrieved this table from immuneACCESS and kept in-frame rearrangements only. Not all clones are present; in checked studies, unresolved V genes account for under half, and no reason is known for the remainder. This sample is represented by roughly 610,000 clones; roughly 16% of them were singletons. The biggest ten clones account for roughly 0.098% of the sample. Sequencing was performed on naive CD4+ T cells from blood. The cell subset or site label corresponds to: true naive CD4+ T cells. These receptors were obtained from a man between 18 and 35 years old in good health.

This chain joins TRBV1 and TRBJ2-1; the tabulated D call, TRBD2, remains unverified against the DNA. TRBV1 is flagged as a pseudogene. This CDR3 has 17 amino acids. The CDR3: CTSSHFIAGPIYNEQFF. CDR3 nucleotide sequence: TGCACCAGCAGCCATTTCATAGCGGGCCCCATCTACAATGAGCAGTTCTTC.

This clone has a count of ten or more. CDR3 sequence: CAIRDRARAQYF. CDR3 sequence (DNA): TGTGCCATCAGGGACAGGGCCAGGGCCCAGTACTTC. The V and J genes are TRBV10-3 and TRBJ2-5, with TRBD1 identical over 8 bases. The CDR3 runs to 12 residues. CDR1 ENHRY and CDR2 SYGVKD come from the germline V gene. V shed 6 bases, J shed 9 bases, and the junction held 6 bases outside the gene matches.

The CDR3 region is CASRHGAQETQYF. The CDR3 coding sequence is TGCGCCAGCAGACACGGGGCCCAAGAGACCCAGTACTTC. This chain links TRBV4-1 with TRBJ2-5; D possibly matches TRBD1 or TRBD2 (5 bases each). Germline assignment: CDR1 MGHRA and CDR2 YSYEKL. CDR3 length: 13 residues. V was pared by 6 bases and J by 1 base, with 9 bases between.

This sequence joins TRBV4-3 and TRBJ2-6; no firm D call. CDR3 length: 18 amino acids. V lost 0 bases, J lost 0 bases, and 12 bases lay in between. Per germline, CDR1 LGHNA and CDR2 YSLEER. The CDR3, as DNA: TGCGCCAGCAGCCAAGATACAACAGTGACCTCTGGGGCCAACGTCCTGACTTTC. Protein: CASSQDTTVTSGANVLTF.

This clone appeared a few times. The CDR3 region has the DNA TGTGCCAGCAGTGATGGGGGACTGAGTGGGGCCAACGTCCTGACTTTC. It codes for CASSDGGLSGANVLTF. This rearrangement joins TRBV25-1 to TRBJ2-6; D perhaps matches TRBD2 (6 bases). Germline CDR1 reads MGHDK; CDR2 reads SYGVNS. V was cut by 3 bases and J by 3 bases, with 12 bases left in between. CDR3 size: 16 residues.

This clone was picked up a small number of times. The chain couples TRBV30 to TRBJ2-1; D unclear. Germline values: CDR1 GTSNPN, CDR2 SVGIG (reference sequence). The CDR3 extends over 12 amino acids. The germline V and J ends were trimmed by 6 bases and 9 bases, with 15 bases remaining between them. The CDR3 is CACSVSYTEQFF. Here the CDR3 DNA reads TGTGCCTGTTCGGTGAGCTATACTGAGCAGTTCTTC.

This clone was observed a handful of times. The chain uses TRBV4-3 and TRBJ2-2; 8 bases fit TRBD2. Germline loops: CDR1 LGHNA, CDR2 YSLEER. The length of the CDR3 is 16 residues. J lost 6 bases, V lost 2 bases, and 8 bases had no gene match. The CDR3 spells CASSQRTSRGAGELFF. The CDR3 DNA follows: TGCGCCAGCAGCCAACGGACTAGCCGGGGGGCCGGGGAGCTGTTTTTT.

This clone was seen a few times. The rearrangement uses TRBV4-3 and TRBJ2-1; D is perhaps TRBD2 (6 bases). Trimming removed 1 base from V and 10 bases from J, with 11 bases in between. The CDR3 is 13 residues long. CDR1 is LGHNA and CDR2 is YSLEER in the germline V gene. The CDR3 sequence is CASSQGVSGEQFF. The CDR3 region has the DNA TGCGCCAGCAGCCAAGGGGTGAGCGGGGAGCAGTTCTTC.

The J gene is TRBJ1-2, the V gene TRBV15; D gene uncertain. Trimming took off 6 bases at V and 0 bases at J, with 11 bases between the two ends. The CDR3 extends over 14 amino acids. Germline CDR1 and CDR2: LNHNV and YYDKDF (reference sequence). The CDR3 sequence: CATRGNSPNYGYTF. The CDR3 coding sequence is TGTGCCACCAGGGGGAACAGCCCTAACTATGGCTACACCTTC.

This clone showed up just a few times. The genes are TRBV28 and TRBJ2-3; 8 positions agree with TRBD2. This CDR3 contains 15 residues. Germline V CDR1 and CDR2: MDHEN, SYDVKM. With 5 bases clipped from V and 9 bases from J, the junction kept 13 bases outside the gene matches. The CDR3 region is CASSRQGAGEITQYF. As DNA, the CDR3 is TGTGCCAGCAGTCGCCAAGGAGCGGGGGAGATAACGCAGTATTTT.

In this sample, this clone turned up a few times. The chain recombines TRBV28 with TRBJ2-4; the match to TRBD2 covers 8 bases. CDR1 and CDR2 from the germline V gene are MDHEN and SYDVKM. After removal of 4 bases from V and 9 bases from J, the junction contained 8 bases not matched to a gene. The CDR3 spans 14 residues. Written as DNA, the CDR3 is TGTGCCAGCAGTTCTCCCGGGACTAGTGGCATTCAGTACTTC. Translation gives CASSSPGTSGIQYF.

This clone has more than one count but fewer than ten. The rearrangement joins TRBV6-1 to TRBJ2-3, with D unclear. CDR3 length: 13 amino acids. Germline CDR1 and CDR2: MNHNS and SASEGT. V dropped 6 bases and J dropped 4 bases, with 11 bases sitting between them. The CDR3 sequence is CASSPRVPDTQYF. Written as DNA, the CDR3 is TGTGCCAGCAGCCCAAGGGTGCCAGATACGCAGTATTTT.

This sequence joins TRBV30 and TRBJ1-2, with D perhaps TRBD1 (5 bases). The CDR3 loop spans 12 amino acids. Germline CDR1 reads GTSNPN; CDR2 reads SVGIG (reference sequence). V lost 1 base and J 4 bases, leaving 7 bases between the germline ends. As DNA, the CDR3 is TGTGCCTGGAGTGGAACAGGCTATGGCTACACCTTC. The encoded protein is CAWSGTGYGYTF.

Points on this clone: This same CDR3 is encoded by further DNA sequences in the sample. The chain joins TRBV5-1 to TRBJ2-5; D possibly corresponds to TRBD1 (5 bases). The CDR3 sequence is 14 residues long. Germline CDR1 and CDR2: SGHRS and YFSETQ. V was cut by 2 bases and J by 0 bases, with 8 bases left in between. CDR3 in DNA: TGCGCCAGCAGCTTAGCAGGGAACCAAGAGACCCAGTACTTC. Protein sequence: CASSLAGNQETQYF.

This clone was seen more than once but under ten times. The chain couples TRBV29-1 to TRBJ2-3; D might be TRBD2 (8 bases). The germline gives CDR1 SQVTM, CDR2 ANQGSEA. Trimming took off 7 bases at V and 8 bases at J, with 22 bases between the two ends. The CDR3 runs 14 residues. CDR3 coding DNA: TGCAGCGCCTGGGACAGCGGACTAGCCGGTACGCAGTATTTT. This sequence encodes CSAWDSGLAGTQYF.

The J gene is TRBJ2-1, the V gene TRBV5-1, with 9 bases that match TRBD1. The CDR3 is 16 amino acids. Per germline, CDR1 SGHRS and CDR2 YFSETQ. Trimming cost V 5 bases and J 3 bases; bases outside gene matches: 9. The CDR3 nucleotides are TGCGCCAGCAGACTAAAGACAGGGGGGCTCTACAATGAGCAGTTCTTC. Translated: CASRLKTGGLYNEQFF.

In its sample, this clone was seen a few times. The V call is TRBV5-1, the J call TRBJ2-6; 9 bases align to TRBD1. The CDR3 length is 16 residues. Germline V gene data show CDR1 as SGHRS and CDR2 as YFSETQ. After removal of 0 bases from V and 6 bases from J, the junction contained 4 bases not matched to a gene. In nucleotides, the CDR3 is TGCGCCAGCAGCTTGGCCGGACAGGGGCAGGCCAACGTCCTGACTTTC. Protein sequence: CASSLAGQGQANVLTF.